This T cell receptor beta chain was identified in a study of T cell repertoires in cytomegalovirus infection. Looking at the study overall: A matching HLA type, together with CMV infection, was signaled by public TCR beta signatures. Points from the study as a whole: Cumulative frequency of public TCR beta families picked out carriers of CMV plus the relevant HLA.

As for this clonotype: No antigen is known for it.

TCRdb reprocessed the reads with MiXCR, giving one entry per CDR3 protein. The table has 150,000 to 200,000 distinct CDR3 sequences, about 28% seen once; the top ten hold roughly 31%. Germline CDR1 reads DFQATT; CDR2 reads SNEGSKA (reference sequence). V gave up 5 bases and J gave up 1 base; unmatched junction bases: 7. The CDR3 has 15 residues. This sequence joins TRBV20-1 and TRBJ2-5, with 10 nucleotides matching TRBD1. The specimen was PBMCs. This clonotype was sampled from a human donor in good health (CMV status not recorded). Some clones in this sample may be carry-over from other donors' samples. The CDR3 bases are TGCAGTGCTGCCAGACAGGGGGCTACCCAAGAGACCCAGTACTTC. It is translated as CSAARQGATQETQYF.